This TCR beta chain was captured by sequencing in a study of T cell responses to AZD1222 COVID-19 vaccine (dated by TCRdb to 2020 to 2022). For the wider study: A total of about 230 trial participants underwent TCR sequencing, of whom roughly 210 received two doses of AZD1222 and about 25 received two doses of the MenACWY control vaccine. Trial participants were enrolled by age into subgroups of 18-55, 56-69 and 70-plus years, and about 150, 27 and 61 TCR-sequenced participants, respectively, were included in these subgroups.

V was cut back by 1 base and J by 4 bases, leaving a gap of 13 bases between them. From the cysteine through the phenylalanine, the CDR3 covers 15 amino acids. Of the read, only the CDR3 DNA is kept; its 45 bases are in frame from base 1. CDR1 SSHAT and CDR2 FNYEAQ were looked up in the germline V gene (reference sequence). Details on this clone: Its antigen remains undetermined. No base quality values were provided; no much bigger clone lies one nucleotide off.

Summary of the overall study and its limitations: Vaccine-associated CD4 TCRs spanned the whole spike protein, with dominant responses in regions 160-218 and 743-854. Conclusions about previously exposed vaccinees are limited because only six or seven AZD1222 recipients were SARS-CoV-2 seropositive at baseline. Spike-specific TCR breadth and depth rose significantly after two AZD1222 doses compared with day 0 and with MenACWY recipients. The 56-69-year group was small, and its depth increase did not reach significance, likely because of low power. Most participants were white British and females outnumbered males, and the authors suggested that clonal diversity may have been underestimated. Epitopes outside the regions mutated in the B.1.351 and B.1.1.7 variants were reportedly recognized by nearly half of the unique spike-specific TCRs. Because no samples from the day 14 peak response were available, repertoires could be characterized only after the peak T cell response.

The CDR3 regions of human TCRbeta chains were analyzed by immunosequencing. In the source study's methods: TCRs in the repertoires were matched against a reference library of SARS-CoV-2-specific TCRs that had been generated with the MIRA antigen-specificity platform. Breadth was defined as the fraction of unique TCRs that were SARS-CoV-2-associated. Depth was defined as the fraction of total T cells that were SARS-CoV-2-associated. Using the MIRA data, each spike-specific TCR was assigned both to the spike region to which the TCR was reactive and to a CD4 or CD8 class. Log10-transformed breadth and depth values were compared by one-way ANOVA with Sidak's multiple comparisons tests. As stored in TCRdb, this immuneACCESS dataset retains in-frame rearrangements with V and J assigned. A fraction of the clones does not appear; measured against another copy, unresolved V genes explain less than half of the discrepancy, and the remainder lacks a known reason. For V, J and clone size, that table is used; D and trimming come from the DNA. Recorded for this sample are under 250,000 clones; approximately 94% of them occurred a single time. The ten biggest clones cover over 0.95% of the sample.

Read against the paper, the sample's time point label means: baseline before first vaccination. The treatment or condition label here, explained by the study, means: meningococcal conjugate vaccine given as trial control. Vaccinee samples were obtained from the UK trials COV001 and COV002, which included a single-blind randomized controlled phase 2/3 trial of AZD1222 (ChAdOx1 nCoV-19) in healthy adults. For TCRbeta chain sequencing, PBMC samples were collected from trial participants at day 0 and at day 28 after the second dose. The source of this sequence is an adult in good health. The starting material was peripheral blood, obtained on day 0 of MenACWY control vaccination. The V and J segments used are TRBV7-7 and TRBJ1-1; the D gene is perhaps TRBD1, from 5 matching bases. The CDR3 reads CASSLVPGRSTEAFF. In nucleotide form, the sequence is TGTGCCAGCAGCTTAGTTCCAGGGCGGAGCACTGAAGCTTTCTTT.